This passage covers 26 T cell receptor beta chains from one sample sequenced in a study of shared clonotypes between healthy human individuals. Sequenced by immunoSEQ multiplex PCR; TCRdb stores in-frame clones only, minus some. The sample yields more than 90,000 clones, roughly two thirds seen once. Material for sequencing was memory CD8+ T cells sorted from blood. Stated subset: CD45RO+ cells pooled with CCR7-negative TemRA cells. The receptors were sampled from a man aged 25 to 45 in good health.

The chain employs TRBV15 and TRBJ1-3; D is possibly TRBD1 (6 bases). V was shortened by 0 bases and J by 0 bases, with 15 bases between the two germline ends. CDR3 length: 18 amino acids. Germline assignment: CDR1 LNHNV and CDR2 YYDKDF (reference sequence). For the CDR3, the DNA is TGTGCCACCAGCAGAGATCTTGCGGGACACCACTCTGGAAACACCATATATTTT. Residues: CATSRDLAGHHSGNTIYF.

This clone was recorded many times. V usage is TRBV5-1 and J usage is TRBJ1-2; a weak D match, TRBD1 (5 bases). Between the trimmed V and J ends, which lost 1 base and 0 bases, there was a span of 13 bases. Germline V gene sequence: CDR1 SGHRS, CDR2 YFSETQ. This CDR3 is built from 16 residues. The CDR3 reads CASSLTAGLPNYGYTF. CDR3 in DNA: TGCGCCAGCAGCTTGACCGCGGGACTTCCTAACTATGGCTACACCTTC.

This clone was observed a handful of times. The chain is built from TRBV5-6 and TRBJ2-7; 13 bases match TRBD2. In germline, CDR1 is SGHDT, CDR2 YYEEEE. V lost 4 bases to trimming and J lost 3 bases; unmatched junction nucleotides: 7. The CDR3 is made up of 16 amino acids. The CDR3 reads CASSGGLAGNLYEQYF. In DNA, the CDR3 is TGTGCCAGCAGCGGGGGACTAGCGGGAAACCTCTACGAGCAGTACTTC.

The rearrangement uses TRBV6-6 and TRBJ2-3, with TRBD1 identical over 7 bases. V trimming: 6 bases; J trimming: 2 bases; junction bases outside the gene matches: 2. In germline, CDR1 is MNHNY, CDR2 SVGAGI (reference sequence). The CDR3 runs to 13 residues. The CDR3 region is CASSGTDTDTQYF. The CDR3 nucleotides read TGTGCCAGCAGCGGGACAGACACAGATACGCAGTATTTT.

The rearrangement joins TRBV27 to TRBJ2-1, with 8 positions matching TRBD2. Trimming removed 4 bases from V and 2 bases from J; junction bases left unmatched: 4. This CDR3 is 15 amino acids long. Germline lookup yields CDR1 MNHEY and CDR2 SMNVEV (reference sequence). Written as DNA, the CDR3 is TGTGCCAGCAGTTCGACTAGCGACCCCTACAATGAGCAGTTCTTC. This translates into CASSSTSDPYNEQFF.

The rearrangement links TRBV27 to TRBJ1-2; 8 nucleotides align to TRBD1. The V and J ends lost 3 bases and 5 bases, in that order; junction bases with no gene match: 8. This CDR3 is 15 amino acids long. The germline CDR1 and CDR2 sequences are MNHEY and SMNVEV (reference sequence). The CDR3 DNA reads TGTGCCAGCAGTTTGTTCGGGACAGGAAATTATGGCTACACCTTC. Translated, it gives CASSLFGTGNYGYTF.

CDR3 in DNA: TGTGCCAGCAGCCAACAGGGCTCTTATGGCTACACCTTC. This gives the protein CASSQQGSYGYTF. V is TRBV7-9 and J is TRBJ1-2; the D gene is possibly TRBD1 (6 bases). Germline CDR1 and CDR2: SEHNR and FQNEAQ (reference sequence). V gave up 5 bases and J gave up 5 bases, with 12 bases separating them. The CDR3 consists of 13 residues.

The chain combines TRBV15 with TRBJ2-2, with D possibly TRBD2 on 6 matching bases. Per germline, CDR1 LNHNV and CDR2 YYDKDF (reference sequence). The CDR3 spans 16 residues. V lost 2 bases to trimming and J lost 0 bases, with 10 bases between them. DNA for the CDR3: TGTGCCACCAGCAGACCCCCGGGAGCGAACACCGGGGAGCTGTTTTTT. Translation gives CATSRPPGANTGELFF.

The chain employs TRBV28 and TRBJ1-1, with 10 bases that match TRBD1. This CDR3 region has 16 residues. V shed 4 bases and J 4 bases; nucleotides not matched to a gene: 9. The germline V gene has CDR1 MDHEN and CDR2 SYDVKM. The chain's CDR3 is CASSSGTGVWSTEAFF. The CDR3 DNA sequence: TGTGCCAGCAGTTCCGGGACAGGGGTTTGGAGCACTGAAGCTTTCTTT.

The chain employs TRBV5-6 and TRBJ1-1, with D perhaps matching TRBD1 (6 bases). Per germline, CDR1 SGHDT and CDR2 YYEEEE. The CDR3 is 15 residues long. The V and J ends lost 5 bases and 0 bases respectively, with 14 bases between them. The CDR3 nucleotides read TGTGCCAGCAGTCCCGGGGGGCAGATGAACACTGAAGCTTTCTTT. Translating it yields CASSPGGQMNTEAFF.

The V call is TRBV14, the J call TRBJ2-7; a possible D gene is TRBD1 (5 bases). This CDR3 contains 14 residues. Germline-derived CDR1 and CDR2 are SGHDN and FVKESK. The germline V and J ends were trimmed by 1 base and 3 bases, with 10 bases remaining between them. The CDR3 loop reads CASSQGAGLYEQYF. The DNA of the CDR3 is TGTGCCAGCAGCCAAGGGGCAGGGCTCTACGAGCAGTACTTC.

The V call is TRBV5-6, the J call TRBJ2-7; weak D call: TRBD1 (6 bases). The V gene's germline CDR1 is SGHDT and CDR2 YYEEEE. The length of the CDR3 is 13 residues. Between the trimmed V and J ends, which lost 4 bases and 8 bases, there was a span of 16 bases. The CDR3 DNA reads as TGTGCCAGCAGCGATGGACAGCAGGCGAAGCAGTACTTC. It yields the protein CASSDGQQAKQYF.

This clone was observed a few times. The genes are TRBV28 and TRBJ1-3; tentative D call: TRBD1 (5 bases). This CDR3 comprises 14 residues. V was pared by 5 bases and J by 4 bases, with 12 bases between. CDR1 and CDR2 (germline): MDHEN, SYDVKM. The CDR3 DNA is TGTGCCAGCAGTGCGTCGGGGACCGGAAACACCATATATTTT. It specifies CASSASGTGNTIYF. The full variable domain, its missing parts supplied by reference TRBV28 and TRBJ1-3, is DVKVTQSSRYLVKRTGEKVFLECVQDMDHENMFWYRQDPGLGLRLIYFSYDVKMKEKGDIPEGYSVSREKKERFSLILESASTNQTSMYLCASSASGTGNTIYFGEGSWLTVV.

This clone was found many times. The chain couples TRBV2 to TRBJ1-5; no clear D gene. Trimming removed 11 bases from V and 3 bases from J, with 17 bases in between. There are 14 residues in the CDR3. Germline V gives CDR1 SNHLY, CDR2 FYNNEI. CDR3 sequence (DNA): TGTGCCGCATGGGGAGGTGCACTCAATCAGCCCCAGCATTTT. As protein: CAAWGGALNQPQHF.

Comment on this clone: An end of the junction differs from the germline gene, which may be a read error. V usage is TRBV19 and J usage is TRBJ2-3, with a weak D call TRBD2 (5 bases). From germline, CDR1 is LNHDA and CDR2 SQIVND (reference sequence). This CDR3 has 12 residues. The CDR3 DNA reads TGTGCCAGTAGTATCGGGATAGGAGTGATCAATTTT. Its translation is CASSIGIGVINF.

V and J are TRBV9 and TRBJ2-3; 11 nucleotides agree with TRBD2. Trimming took 3 bases from V and 2 from J; bases not matched to a gene: 5. CDR3 length: 16 amino acids. Looked up from germline, CDR1 is SGDLS and CDR2 is YYNGEE. In DNA form, the CDR3 reads TGTGCCAGCAGCGAGAGACTAGCGGGAACCACAGATACGCAGTATTTT. Its protein product is CASSERLAGTTDTQYF.

This sequence joins TRBV5-5 and TRBJ1-4; 7 nucleotides line up with TRBD1. This CDR3 has 17 residues. Losses at the gene ends were 4 bases for V and 7 bases for J; bases not matched to a gene: 16. Germline V gene lookup returns CDR1 SGHKS and CDR2 YYEKEE (reference sequence). CDR3 amino acids: CASSPGTVGRLVEKLFF. The CDR3, as DNA: TGTGCCAGCAGCCCCGGGACAGTAGGGAGGTTGGTTGAAAAACTGTTTTTT.

The rearrangement uses TRBV28 and TRBJ2-2; D remains unclear. V gave up 3 bases and J gave up 0 bases, with 2 bases separating them. Per germline, CDR1 MDHEN and CDR2 SYDVKM. This CDR3 is built from 13 residues. CDR3 nucleotide sequence: TGTGCCAGCAGTTTCCCGAACACCGGGGAGCTGTTTTTT. This gives the protein CASSFPNTGELFF. Full variable domain (outside the CDR3, taken from reference TRBV28 and TRBJ2-2): DVKVTQSSRYLVKRTGEKVFLECVQDMDHENMFWYRQDPGLGLRLIYFSYDVKMKEKGDIPEGYSVSREKKERFSLILESASTNQTSMYLCASSFPNTGELFFGEGSRLTVL.

V gene TRBV28 combines with J gene TRBJ2-7; D unclear. The CDR3 has 10 residues. V was cut by 4 bases and J by 3 bases, with 1 base left in between. CDR1 MDHEN and CDR2 SYDVKM come from the germline V gene. The CDR3 nucleotides are TGTGCCAGCAGTTACTACGAGCAGTACTTC. Translated, it gives CASSYYEQYF.

The V gene is TRBV5-8, the J gene TRBJ2-3, with TRBD2 matching over 10 bases. CDR1 SGHTS and CDR2 YDEGEE come from the germline V gene. Trimming cost V 4 bases and J 4 bases; bases outside gene matches: 9. The CDR3 runs 16 residues. The DNA for the CDR3 is TGTGCCAGCAGCAGAAATAGCGGGAGGTTGGCAGATACGCAGTATTTT. The encoded protein is CASSRNSGRLADTQYF.

The chain is built from TRBV7-9 and TRBJ2-2; D remains unclear. The CDR3 has 13 residues. The V end lost 5 bases, the J end lost 6 bases, and 10 bases lay between the germline ends. Germline V lookup: CDR1 SEHNR, CDR2 FQNEAQ (reference sequence). CDR3: CASSQDGSGELFF. CDR3 in DNA: TGTGCCAGCAGCCAGGACGGCTCCGGGGAGCTGTTTTTT.

This clone was seen only a few times. The CDR3 nucleotides are TGTGCCAGCAGCCCGACGAGAAACTCCTACAATGAGCAGTTCTTC. Its protein is CASSPTRNSYNEQFF. The V and J genes are TRBV7-9 and TRBJ2-1; D gene unclear. Germline assignment: CDR1 SEHNR and CDR2 FQNEAQ (reference sequence). The CDR3 is 15 amino acids. V lost 5 bases and J 0 bases, leaving 11 bases between the germline ends. Full variable domain (missing parts from reference TRBV7-9 and TRBJ2-1): DTGVSQNPRHKITKRGQNVTFRCDPISEHNRLYWYRQTLGQGPEFLTYFQNEAQLEKSRLLSDRFSAERPKGSFSTLEIQRTEQGDSAMYLCASSPTRNSYNEQFFGPGTRLTVL.

V and J are TRBV7-2 and TRBJ2-7; D unresolved. The V and J ends lost 1 base and 2 bases respectively, with 12 bases between them. Germline V gene lookup returns CDR1 SGHTA and CDR2 FQGNSA. CDR3 length: 15 residues. The CDR3 here is CASSLVGASAYEQYF. CDR3 coding DNA: TGTGCCAGCAGCTTAGTTGGCGCCAGCGCCTACGAGCAGTACTTC.

CDR3 region: CASGTSGNEQFF. The CDR3 DNA reads TGTGCCAGCGGGACTAGCGGCAATGAGCAGTTCTTC. This rearrangement joins TRBV6-6 to TRBJ2-1; 11 nucleotides match TRBD2. J was trimmed by 6 bases and V by 8 bases; bases with no gene match: 0. This CDR3 is 12 amino acids long. Looked up from germline, CDR1 is MNHNY and CDR2 is SVGAGI (reference sequence).

The chain couples TRBV29-1 to TRBJ2-5; 9 nucleotides agree with TRBD2. Trimming cost V 5 bases and J 1 base; bases outside gene matches: 17. CDR1 is SQVTM and CDR2 is ANQGSEA in the germline V gene. The CDR3 extends over 18 amino acids. CDR3 nucleotides: TGCAGCGTTTACCCCTTAGCGGGAGTGGGGGTTAGCCAAGAGACCCAGTACTTC. Its translation is CSVYPLAGVGVSQETQYF.

The sample holds many counts of this clone. The V call is TRBV27, the J call TRBJ1-2, with D uncertain. Looked up from germline, CDR1 is MNHEY and CDR2 is SMNVEV (reference sequence). The CDR3 consists of 13 residues. V was cut by 4 bases and J by 0 bases, with 6 bases left in between. DNA for the CDR3: TGTGCCAGCAGTTACACCGCTAACTATGGCTACACCTTC. It translates to CASSYTANYGYTF.